This T cell receptor beta chain was obtained from a study of blood T cell repertoires in COVID-19. For the study at large: Researchers got acute and convalescent COVID-19 samples from the United States, Italy and Spain. Nucleic acid was either cDNA or gDNA, and it came from T cells, B-cell-depleted T cells, or PBMCs.

In the original analysis: The assay estimated nucleated cells by amplifying reference gene primers. Method: immunoSEQ multiplex PCR; TCRdb's copy keeps in-frame clones and lacks some. The V and J calls and clone size are taken from that table; D and trimming were inferred from the DNA. Found here are approximately 300,000 clones, over 75% of them singletons; the top ten hold 10%. This TCR derives from a woman between 18 and 29 years old who had recovered from COVID-19. Sequencing input: PBMCs or T cells enriched from blood (not recorded which).

DNA of the CDR3: TGTGCCAGCAGCTTGGAGGGTATGAACACTGAAGCTTTCTTT. Protein sequence: CASSLEGMNTEAFF. The chain is built from TRBV7-3 and TRBJ1-1; D unresolved. Germline CDR1 reads SGHTA; CDR2 reads FQGTGA. The CDR3 covers 14 residues. Trimming removed 3 bases at V and 0 bases at J, with 8 bases between. The variable domain in full, completed from reference TRBV7-3 and TRBJ1-1, reads GAGVSQTPSNKVTEKGKYVELRCDPISGHTALYWYRQSLGQGPEFLIYFQGTGAADDSGLPNDRFFAVRPEGSVSTLKIQRTERGDSAVYLCASSLEGMNTEAFFGQGTRLTVV.